Shown below are 5 T cell receptor beta chains from a single sample sequenced in a study of blood T cell repertoires in COVID-19 (dated by TCRdb to the early 2020s). Library preparation was by the immunoSEQ multiplex PCR assay. TCRdb mirrors the immuneACCESS table, restricted to in-frame sequences. Some clones are absent from its copies; in checked studies, under half trace to an unresolved V gene, and the reason for the others is unknown. This sample is represented by 200,000 or so clones; 80% to 90% of them were singletons. 3% to 4.5% of the sample belongs to the ten largest clones. Specimen: PBMCs or T cells enriched from blood (not recorded which). The source is a woman between 40 and 50 years old with acute COVID-19.

The chain is built from TRBV5-1 and TRBJ2-3; D uncertain. The V end was cut by 1 base, the J end by 4 bases, with 10 bases between. Per the germline V gene, CDR1 is SGHRS and CDR2 is YFSETQ. CDR3 size: 14 residues. CDR3: CASSLSWPPDTQYF. In DNA form, the CDR3 reads TGCGCCAGCAGCTTGAGTTGGCCCCCAGATACGCAGTATTTT.

The chain carries TRBV9 and TRBJ1-2, with D maybe TRBD1 (5 bases). Germline V lookup: CDR1 SGDLS, CDR2 YYNGEE. V lost 0 bases and J lost 2, with 11 bases in between. The CDR3 has 15 amino acids. The chain's CDR3 is CASSVEAGRNYGYTF. Here the CDR3 DNA reads TGTGCCAGCAGCGTAGAAGCAGGGCGGAACTATGGCTACACCTTC.

The CDR3 sequence: CASSLSPLQPQHF. The CDR3 nucleotides read TGTGCCAGTAGTCTATCACCACTCCAGCCCCAGCATTTT. V gene TRBV19 combines with J gene TRBJ1-5; D unclear. CDR1 and CDR2 (germline): LNHDA, SQIVND (reference sequence). The CDR3 covers 13 residues. Deletions cut 5 bases from V and 7 bases from J, with 12 bases between.

The gene calls are TRBV18 and TRBJ2-1; 11 bases map to TRBD2. Germline V gene lookup returns CDR1 KGHSH and CDR2 LQKENI. V was clipped by 3 bases and J by 6 bases; unmatched bases: 4. CDR3 length equals 15 residues. CDR3 nucleotides: TGTGCCAGCTCACCGATTAGCGGGGGGGCCAATGAGCAGTTCTTC. Translation: CASSPISGGANEQFF.

This clone was seen a few times. The chain uses TRBV30 and TRBJ1-6, with 9 bases aligning to TRBD1. The CDR3 has 13 amino acids. Looked up from germline, CDR1 is GTSNPN and CDR2 is SVGIG (reference sequence). J lost 9 bases, V lost 4 bases, and 4 bases had no gene match. The DNA for the CDR3 is TGTGCCTGGATGATACAGGGGGCTTCACCCCTCCACTTT. Encoded protein: CAWMIQGASPLHF.